This TCR beta chain was captured by sequencing in a study of blood T cell repertoires in COVID-19. Study-wide background: Sites across the United States, Italy and Spain contributed samples from acute and convalescent COVID-19. T cells, B-cell-depleted T cells, or PBMCs supplied cDNA or gDNA.

Original processing methods: Reference gene primer amplification yielded estimated nucleated cell counts. Repertoires were generated with immunoSEQ multiplex PCR, while TCRdb's copy carries only in-frame clones and drops some. The DNA was the basis for D and trimming; V, J and clone size are from that table. The data contain fewer than 300,000 clones, roughly 83% of them singletons. CDR1 and CDR2 from the germline V gene are SGHNT and YYREEE (reference sequence). CDR3 size: 13 residues. V lost 4 bases and J lost 4, with 10 bases in between. This chain uses TRBV5-4 with TRBJ2-3; tentatively, D is TRBD1 (5 bases). The receptor was derived from a woman in her 70s with active or convalescent COVID-19. Source material: peripheral blood. The CDR3: CASSSKGADTQYF. CDR3 in DNA: TGTGCCAGCAGCAGTAAAGGGGCAGATACGCAGTATTTT.